Listed here are 23 T cell receptor beta chains from one sample, sequenced in a study of T and B cells in COVID-19 patients. BIOMED2 TRB-A/B primer pools were used in multiplex TRB PCR. TCRdb redid the calling of the multiplex PCR reads with MiXCR, one entry per CDR3 protein. This sample carries several thousand distinct CDR3 sequences, under 30% of them seen once, and the ten largest clones take more than 5%. Blood genomic DNA input for TRB amplification was about 240-550 ng. Sequenced: blood. These receptors all come from a human donor who had recovered from COVID-19.

There are many counts of this clonotype. The chain recombines TRBV6-2 or TRBV6-3 with TRBJ2-2; the match to TRBD2 covers 9 bases. Per germline, CDR1 MNHEY and CDR2 SVGEGT. Germline trimming cut 2 bases from V and 2 bases from J; bases unmatched to any gene: 6. This CDR3 region has 17 residues. The CDR3 coding sequence is TGTGCCAGCAGTTACGGTCGTAGCGGGGGCAACACCGGGGAGCTGTTTTTT. Translated, it gives CASSYGRSGGNTGELFF.

This clonotype qualifies as medium-sized. The chain employs TRBV29-1 and TRBJ2-2; D not certain. The CDR3 runs to 13 residues. CDR1 is SQVTM, CDR2 ANQGSEA, per germline. V was pared by 0 bases and J by 4 bases, with 6 bases between. Here the CDR3 DNA reads TGCAGCGTTGAAGAGAGTCGCACCGGGGAGCTGTTTTTT. It encodes CSVEESRTGELFF.

There are a few counts of this clonotype. V usage is TRBV27 and J usage is TRBJ1-2; 8 bases match TRBD1. This CDR3 comprises 15 residues. V was clipped by 0 bases and J by 4 bases; unmatched bases: 4. Germline V gives CDR1 MNHEY, CDR2 SMNVEV (reference sequence). The CDR3 coding sequence is TGTGCCAGCAGTTTATCCAGGGGGCAAGTCTATGGCTACACCTTC. Residues: CASSLSRGQVYGYTF.

This clonotype has only a few counts. The CDR3 loop reads CASSLGDRVYSNQPQHF. CDR3 DNA: TGTGCCAGCAGTTTAGGGGACAGGGTATATAGCAATCAGCCCCAGCATTTT. The rearrangement uses TRBV12-3 or TRBV12-4 and TRBJ1-5; 9 bases match TRBD1. The CDR3 has 17 residues. The V segment lost 1 base and the J segment 0 bases; nucleotides outside the gene matches: 4.

As for this clonotype: A read error may explain this, as a much larger clone is one base away. J is TRBJ1-5 and V is TRBV19; D is unclear. Germline CDR1 and CDR2: LNHDA and SQIVND (reference sequence). Between the trimmed V and J ends, which lost 3 bases and 8 bases, there was a span of 17 bases. The CDR3 runs to 15 residues. The CDR3 region has the DNA TGTGCCAGTAGTATGAAGGCCAGGAACGATAAGCCCCAGCATTTT. It specifies CASSMKARNDKPQHF.

V gene TRBV6-6 combines with J gene TRBJ1-2, with TRBD1 identical over 8 bases. Germline assignment: CDR1 MNHNY and CDR2 SVGAGI (reference sequence). The length of the CDR3 is 18 residues. V shed 0 bases, J shed 8 bases, and the junction held 17 bases outside the gene matches. The CDR3, as DNA: TGTGCCAGCAGTTACTCGGGGACAGGCTTCCGGGAAACGCAGGGCTACACCTTC. It encodes CASSYSGTGFRETQGYTF.

The CDR3 loop reads CASSQDLFVSGANVLTF. CDR3 coding DNA: TGTGCCAGCAGCCAAGATCTTTTCGTCTCTGGGGCCAACGTCCTGACTTTC. The chain couples TRBV4-2 to TRBJ2-6, with D unclear. CDR3 size: 17 residues. Germline V gene lookup returns CDR1 LGHNA and CDR2 YNFKEQ. Trimming shortened V by 0 bases and J by 0 bases, and 9 bases separated the two germline ends.

In this sample, this clonotype is medium-sized. The chain carries TRBV6-5 and TRBJ2-7; D gene unclear. CDR3 length equals 12 residues. Trimming stripped 6 bases from V and 3 bases from J, with 9 bases between. CDR1 and CDR2 from the germline V gene are MNHEY and SVGAGI. The CDR3 sequence: CASSRVGYEQYF. The DNA of the CDR3 is TGTGCCAGCAGCCGAGTCGGCTACGAGCAGTACTTC.

This sequence joins TRBV10-1 and TRBJ2-3; D possibly corresponds to TRBD2 (5 bases). V lost 3 bases, J lost 5 bases, and 9 bases lay in between. From germline, CDR1 is WNHNN and CDR2 SYGVQD (reference sequence). The length of the CDR3 is 13 residues. The CDR3 coding sequence is TGCGCCAGCAGTGAAGAAGGAGGAGATACGCAGTATTTT. As protein: CASSEEGGDTQYF.

This clonotype was seen a few times. V gene TRBV5-6 combines with J gene TRBJ2-7; tentatively, D is TRBD2 (5 bases). The V end lost 7 bases, the J end lost 4 bases, and 15 bases lay between the germline ends. The CDR3 contains 13 residues. The germline V gene has CDR1 SGHDT and CDR2 YYEEEE. Here the CDR3 reads CASSDWTLYEQYF. DNA of the CDR3: TGTGCCAGCTCGGACTGGACTTTGTACGAGCAGTACTTC.

By sample fraction, this clonotype is medium-sized. The V gene is TRBV5-5, the J gene TRBJ1-4; TRBD1 matches at 8 bases. Trimming at V came to 4 bases and at J to 7 bases, leaving 12 bases not matched to a gene. Germline CDR1 is SGHKS and CDR2 is YYEKEE (reference sequence). This CDR3 has 16 amino acids. The CDR3 reads CASSLGAGGQAEKLFF. CDR3 nucleotide sequence: TGTGCCAGCAGCCTAGGGGCAGGGGGCCAGGCTGAAAAACTGTTTTTT.

Notes on this clonotype: A much larger clonotype is one base distant, so this may be a read error. The chain employs TRBV6-1 and TRBJ1-6, with D unresolved. The germline V gene has CDR1 MNHNS and CDR2 SASEGT. The CDR3 has 15 amino acids. The chain's CDR3 is CASREGSYYNLPLHF. In DNA form, the CDR3 reads TGTGCCAGCAGGGAGGGAAGCTACTATAATTTACCCCTCCACTTT.

This chain links TRBV4-2 with TRBJ2-7; TRBD2 might be the D (5 bases). CDR3 length: 15 residues. In germline, CDR1 is LGHNA, CDR2 YNFKEQ. V lost 2 bases and J lost 0, with 11 bases in between. In nucleotides, the CDR3 is TGTGCCAGCAGCCAATATGAGGGAACCTCCTACGAGCAGTACTTC. Translating gives CASSQYEGTSYEQYF.

This chain uses TRBV28 with TRBJ2-2; D is unresolved. The CDR3 has 13 amino acids. Deletions cut 2 bases from V and 2 bases from J, with 3 bases between. CDR1 is MDHEN and CDR2 is SYDVKM in the germline V gene. CDR3 sequence reads: CASSLGNTGELFF. CDR3 DNA: TGTGCCAGCAGTTTAGGTAACACCGGGGAGCTGTTTTTT.

The chain joins TRBV20-1 to TRBJ2-5; no clear D gene. The CDR3 loop spans 15 amino acids. V was pared by 5 bases and J by 0 bases, with 16 bases between. Germline loops: CDR1 DFQATT, CDR2 SNEGSKA (reference sequence). The CDR3 region is CSAGVGWKYQETQYF. DNA of the CDR3: TGCAGTGCTGGGGTAGGCTGGAAGTACCAAGAGACCCAGTACTTC.

By frequency in the sample, this clonotype is medium-sized. The rearrangement links TRBV29-1 to TRBJ2-1, with 11 bases matching TRBD2. This CDR3 contains 17 residues. The ends lost 6 bases at V and 7 bases at J; junction bases unmatched: 17. CDR1 is SQVTM and CDR2 is ANQGSEA in the germline V gene. The CDR3 region is CSVEGSSGGPGANEQFF. The CDR3 DNA reads as TGCAGCGTCGAGGGGTCTAGCGGGGGGCCGGGTGCTAATGAGCAGTTCTTC.

This clonotype is large in the sample. The chain has TRBV29-1 and TRBJ2-2; 9 bases are a match to TRBD1. Germline V lookup: CDR1 SQVTM, CDR2 ANQGSEA. With V trimmed by 8 bases and J by 3 bases, 4 bases remained unmatched. The CDR3 is made up of 13 amino acids. The chain's CDR3 is CSFRDRDTGELFF. The CDR3 nucleotides are TGCAGCTTCCGGGACAGGGACACCGGGGAGCTGTTTTTT.

A word on this clonotype: Its ends do not fully match the called genes, so a read error is possible. This chain joins TRBV4-2 and TRBJ1-1, with D unresolved. Germline V gives CDR1 LGHNA, CDR2 YNFKEQ. The CDR3 runs to 15 residues. The DNA of the CDR3 is TGCGCCAGCAGCCAAGGGCGATCGGGGAACACTGAAGCTTTCTTT. Its translation: CASSQGRSGNTEAFF.

The chain recombines TRBV6-2 or TRBV6-3 with TRBJ1-5, with no clear D. The germline V gene has CDR1 MNHEY and CDR2 SVGEGT. CDR3 size: 17 residues. V dropped 7 bases and J dropped 4 bases, with 23 bases sitting between them. The CDR3 sequence is CASTMWQDSFLNQPQHF. The CDR3 DNA reads TGTGCCAGCACCATGTGGCAGGATAGTTTTCTGAATCAGCCCCAGCATTTT.

This clonotype has more than one count but fewer than ten. V gene TRBV6-1 combines with J gene TRBJ1-4; D gene unclear. V shed 4 bases and J shed 8 bases, with 17 bases lying between them. Germline loops: CDR1 MNHNS, CDR2 SASEGT. The CDR3 consists of 15 residues. The CDR3 DNA sequence: TGTGCCAGCAGTGGCGGCGGGGTTGCGTACGAAAAACTGTTTTTT. Translated: CASSGGGVAYEKLFF.

This clonotype ranks as medium-sized. Written as DNA, the CDR3 is TGTGCCAGTAGTATCTCCAGTGAGACCCAGTACTTC. Translation: CASSISSETQYF. The rearrangement links TRBV19 to TRBJ2-5; D is uncertain. V was pared by 3 bases and J by 5 bases, with 7 bases between. Germline-derived CDR1 and CDR2 are LNHDA and SQIVND (reference sequence). The CDR3 runs to 12 residues.

This clonotype ranks as medium-sized (0.01 to 0.1%). J is TRBJ1-6 and V is TRBV19, with D uncertain. The CDR3 extends over 13 amino acids. Trimming pared 0 bases from V and 9 bases from J, leaving 6 bases between. CDR1 is LNHDA, CDR2 SQIVND, per germline (reference sequence). The chain's CDR3 is CASSIEGGSPLHF. The CDR3, as DNA: TGTGCCAGTAGTATAGAGGGAGGTTCACCCCTCCACTTT.

This clonotype is medium-sized by share. The rearrangement uses TRBV6-1 and TRBJ2-3, with 11 bases matching TRBD1. Germline V gene lookup returns CDR1 MNHNS and CDR2 SASEGT. Trimming took 6 bases from V and 8 from J; bases not matched to a gene: 10. The CDR3 contains 15 residues. The CDR3 region has the DNA TGTGCCAGCAGGCCCGGGACAGGGGGTTTCGGTACGCAGTATTTT. It translates to CASRPGTGGFGTQYF.